This T cell receptor (beta chain) appears in the sequencing data of a study of T cells in Graves' hyperthyroidism and ophthalmopathy. Study summary: Peripheral blood was secured at the point of initial diagnosis, before any treatment.

CDR1 and CDR2 (germline): SGHTS, YDEGEE. Trimming cost V 6 bases and J 1 base, with 12 bases left between them. This CDR3 has 14 amino acids. At least ten counts were recorded for this clonotype. From RNA transcripts, TCR beta CDR3 regions were amplified. HTBI primers drove first-round RT-PCR of the TCR CDR3. MiXCR, run by TCRdb on the multiplex PCR reads, gives a single entry per CDR3 protein. The data show fewer than 350,000 distinct CDR3 sequences, with roughly an eighth seen just once and 6.5% to 10% held by the top ten. This sequence was found in a woman between 40 and 55 years old with Graves' hyperthyroidism. Sequencing was done on a sample of blood. The gene calls are TRBV5-8 and TRBJ2-3; D might be TRBD1 or TRBD2, each matching 5 bases. CDR3 in DNA: TGTGCCAGCAATCCGGGGCGGGGCACAGATACGCAGTATTTT. It is translated as CASNPGRGTDTQYF.